The clone carrying this TCR beta chain was seen a single time. This record comes from a study of shared clonotypes between healthy human individuals. Per germline, CDR1 MNHNY and CDR2 SVGAGI (reference sequence). V lost 5 bases and J 3 bases, leaving 11 bases between the germline ends. This CDR3 is built from 13 residues. Replicate PCRs from sorted subsets contained about 0.2 ug DNA, which is some 30,000 T cell genomes. This table comes from immunoSEQ multiplex PCR, and its TCRdb copy is limited to in-frame clones, with some not included. There are roughly 500,000 clones in the sample; about 95% occur only once, and approximately 0.062% lies in the top ten.

This receptor was obtained from a woman between 25 and 40 years old in good health. Sequencing input: naive CD4+ T cells sorted from blood. Subset here: CD45RA+ positively selected. This rearrangement joins TRBV6-6 to TRBJ2-7, with a weak D call TRBD1 (5 bases). CDR3 DNA: TGTGCCAGCAGTCCAGGGTATTTCTACGAGCAGTACTTC. Protein product: CASSPGYFYEQYF.